This TCR beta chain was captured by sequencing in a study of T cells in Graves' hyperthyroidism and ophthalmopathy. This clonotype was observed at least ten times. Its antigen is unknown. Diagnoses were made from clinical symptoms, serum measures (thyroxine and TRAb), thyroid ultrasound and orbital computed tomography. V gave up 4 bases and J gave up 3 bases; unmatched junction bases: 8. This CDR3 comprises 15 residues. Germline V lookup: CDR1 PRHDT, CDR2 FYEKMQ (reference sequence). Amplification of TCR beta CDR3 regions was performed using RNA transcripts as template. TCR CDR3 regions were first amplified by RT-PCR with HTBI primers. A single record per CDR3 protein comes from TCRdb applying MiXCR to the multiplex PCR reads. This repertoire shows about 770,000 distinct CDR3 sequences, around 19% found once; its top ten account for over 15%. Study-wide points: Using 13 V-J features, a model discriminated ophthalmopathy from stable hyperthyroidism. In validation, the model predicted ophthalmopathy. These predictions came a median roughly six months before onset.

The chain recombines TRBV13 with TRBJ2-7; 8 bases fit TRBD2. This TCR was recovered from a woman in her forties or fifties with Graves' hyperthyroidism that later progressed to Graves' ophthalmopathy. The sequenced sample was blood. The CDR3 coding sequence is TGTGCCAGCAGCTCAAGAGCAGCGGGGGACTACGAGCAGTACTTC. This sequence encodes CASSSRAAGDYEQYF.